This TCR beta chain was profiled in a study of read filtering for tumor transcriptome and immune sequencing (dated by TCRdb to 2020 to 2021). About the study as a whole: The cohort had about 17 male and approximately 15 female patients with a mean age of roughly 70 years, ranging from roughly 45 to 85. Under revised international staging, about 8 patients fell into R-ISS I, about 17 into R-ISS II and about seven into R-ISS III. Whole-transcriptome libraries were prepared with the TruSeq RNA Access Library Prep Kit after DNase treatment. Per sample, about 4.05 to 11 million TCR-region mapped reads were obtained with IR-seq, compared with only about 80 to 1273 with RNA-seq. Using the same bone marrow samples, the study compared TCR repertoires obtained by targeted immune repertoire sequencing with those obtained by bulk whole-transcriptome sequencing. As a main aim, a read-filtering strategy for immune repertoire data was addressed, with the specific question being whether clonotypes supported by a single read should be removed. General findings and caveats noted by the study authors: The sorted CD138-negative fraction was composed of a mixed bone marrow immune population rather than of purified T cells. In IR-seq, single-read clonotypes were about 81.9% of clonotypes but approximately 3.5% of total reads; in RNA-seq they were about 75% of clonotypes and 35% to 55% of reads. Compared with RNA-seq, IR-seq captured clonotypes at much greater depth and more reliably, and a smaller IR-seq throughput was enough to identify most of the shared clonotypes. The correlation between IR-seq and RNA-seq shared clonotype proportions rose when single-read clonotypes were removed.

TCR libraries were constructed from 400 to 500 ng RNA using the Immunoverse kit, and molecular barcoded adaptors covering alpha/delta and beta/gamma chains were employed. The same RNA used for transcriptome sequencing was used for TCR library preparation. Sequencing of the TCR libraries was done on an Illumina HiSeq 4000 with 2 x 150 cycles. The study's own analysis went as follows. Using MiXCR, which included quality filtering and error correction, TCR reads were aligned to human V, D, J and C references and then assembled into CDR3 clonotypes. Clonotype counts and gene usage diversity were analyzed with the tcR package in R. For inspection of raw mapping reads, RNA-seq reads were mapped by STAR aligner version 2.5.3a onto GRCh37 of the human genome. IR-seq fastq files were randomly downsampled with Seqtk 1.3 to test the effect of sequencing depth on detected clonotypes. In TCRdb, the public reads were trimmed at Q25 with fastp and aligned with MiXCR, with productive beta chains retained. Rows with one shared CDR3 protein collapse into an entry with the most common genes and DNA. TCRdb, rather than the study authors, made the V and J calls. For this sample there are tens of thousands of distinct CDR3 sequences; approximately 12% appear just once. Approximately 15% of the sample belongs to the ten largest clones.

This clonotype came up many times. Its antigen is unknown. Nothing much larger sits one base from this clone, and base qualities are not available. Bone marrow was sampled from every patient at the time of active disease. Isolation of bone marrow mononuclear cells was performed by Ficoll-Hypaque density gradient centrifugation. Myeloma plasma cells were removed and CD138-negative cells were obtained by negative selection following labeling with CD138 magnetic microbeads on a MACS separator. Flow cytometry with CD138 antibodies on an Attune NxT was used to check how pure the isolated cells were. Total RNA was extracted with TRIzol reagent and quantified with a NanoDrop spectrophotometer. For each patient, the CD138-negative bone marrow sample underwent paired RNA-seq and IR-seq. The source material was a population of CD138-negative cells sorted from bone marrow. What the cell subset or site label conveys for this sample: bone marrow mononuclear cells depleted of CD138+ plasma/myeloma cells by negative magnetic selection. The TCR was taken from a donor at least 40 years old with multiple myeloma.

The DNA sequence follows: TGTGCCAGCAGTGACACCTACGAGCAGTACTTC. It encodes CASSDTYEQYF. The V and J segments used are TRBV2 and TRBJ2-7; the D gene assignment is ambiguous. Sequences SNHLY (CDR1) and FYNNEI (CDR2) are obtained from the germline V gene. Relative to germline, V is 3 bases shorter and J is 2 bases shorter, with 2 bases between their ends. From the cysteine through the phenylalanine, the CDR3 covers 11 amino acids. Of the read, only the CDR3 DNA is kept; its 33 bases are in frame from base 1.